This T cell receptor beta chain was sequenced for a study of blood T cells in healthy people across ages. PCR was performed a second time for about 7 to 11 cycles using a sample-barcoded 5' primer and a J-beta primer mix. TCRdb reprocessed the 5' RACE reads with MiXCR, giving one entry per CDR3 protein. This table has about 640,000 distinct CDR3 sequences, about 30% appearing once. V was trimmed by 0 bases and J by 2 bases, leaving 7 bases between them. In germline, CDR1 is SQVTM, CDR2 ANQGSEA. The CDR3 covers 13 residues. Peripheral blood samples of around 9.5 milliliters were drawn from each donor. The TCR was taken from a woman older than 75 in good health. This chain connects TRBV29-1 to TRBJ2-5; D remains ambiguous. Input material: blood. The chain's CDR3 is CSVEDGRQETQYF. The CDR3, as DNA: TGCAGCGTTGAAGACGGGCGGCAAGAGACCCAGTACTTC.